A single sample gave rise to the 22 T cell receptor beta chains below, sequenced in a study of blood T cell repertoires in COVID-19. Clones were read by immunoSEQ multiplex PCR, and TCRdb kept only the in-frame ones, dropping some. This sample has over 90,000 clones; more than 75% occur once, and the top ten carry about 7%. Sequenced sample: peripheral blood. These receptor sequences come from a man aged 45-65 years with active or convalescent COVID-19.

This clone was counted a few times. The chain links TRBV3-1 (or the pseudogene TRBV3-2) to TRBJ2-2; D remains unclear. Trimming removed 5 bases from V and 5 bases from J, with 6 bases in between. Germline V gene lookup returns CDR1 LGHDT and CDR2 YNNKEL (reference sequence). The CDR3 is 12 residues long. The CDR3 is CASSFKTGELFF. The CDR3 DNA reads TGTGCCAGCAGCTTTAAAACCGGGGAGCTGTTTTTT.

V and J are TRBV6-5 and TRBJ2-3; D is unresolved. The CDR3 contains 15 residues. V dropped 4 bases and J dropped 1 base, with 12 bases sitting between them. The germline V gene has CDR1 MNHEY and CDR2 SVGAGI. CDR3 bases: TGTGCCAGCAGTTCCAACACGTTCGGCACAGATACGCAGTATTTT. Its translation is CASSSNTFGTDTQYF.

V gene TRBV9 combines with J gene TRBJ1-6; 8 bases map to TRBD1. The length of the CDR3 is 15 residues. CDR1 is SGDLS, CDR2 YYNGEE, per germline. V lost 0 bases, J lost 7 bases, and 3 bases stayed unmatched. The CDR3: CASSVVGQENSPLHF. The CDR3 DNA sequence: TGTGCCAGCAGCGTAGTGGGACAGGAAAATTCACCCCTCCACTTT.

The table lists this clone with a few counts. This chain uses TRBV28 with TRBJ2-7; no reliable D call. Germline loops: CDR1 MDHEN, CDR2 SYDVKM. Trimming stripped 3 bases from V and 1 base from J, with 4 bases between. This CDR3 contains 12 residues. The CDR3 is CASSFRSYEQYF. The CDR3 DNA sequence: TGTGCCAGCAGTTTCAGGTCCTACGAGCAGTACTTC.

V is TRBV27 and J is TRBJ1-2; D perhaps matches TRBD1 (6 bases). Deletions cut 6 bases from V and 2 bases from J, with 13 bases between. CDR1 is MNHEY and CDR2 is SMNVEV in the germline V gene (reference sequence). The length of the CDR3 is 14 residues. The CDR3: CASSAITGNYGYTF. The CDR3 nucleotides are TGTGCCAGCAGCGCGATCACAGGGAACTATGGCTACACCTTC.

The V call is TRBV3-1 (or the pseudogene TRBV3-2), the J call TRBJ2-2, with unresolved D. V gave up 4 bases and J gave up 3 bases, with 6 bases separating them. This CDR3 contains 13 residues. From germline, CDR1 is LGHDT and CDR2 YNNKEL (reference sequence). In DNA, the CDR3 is TGTGCCAGCAGCCTCGGTGACACCGGGGAGCTGTTTTTT. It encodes CASSLGDTGELFF.

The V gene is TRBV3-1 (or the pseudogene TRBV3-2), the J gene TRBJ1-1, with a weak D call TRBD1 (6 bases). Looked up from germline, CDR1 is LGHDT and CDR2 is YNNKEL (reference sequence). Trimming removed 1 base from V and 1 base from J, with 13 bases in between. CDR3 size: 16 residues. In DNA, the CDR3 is TGTGCCAGCAGCCAAGGGGGGGGCATCGGGAACACTGAAGCTTTCTTT. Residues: CASSQGGGIGNTEAFF.

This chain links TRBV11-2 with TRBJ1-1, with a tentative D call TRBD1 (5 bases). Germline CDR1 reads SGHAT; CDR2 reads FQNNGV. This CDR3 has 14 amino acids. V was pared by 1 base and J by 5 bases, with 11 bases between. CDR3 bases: TGTGCCAGCAGCTTAGGCCAGGGTGGTACTGAAGCTTTCTTT. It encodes CASSLGQGGTEAFF.

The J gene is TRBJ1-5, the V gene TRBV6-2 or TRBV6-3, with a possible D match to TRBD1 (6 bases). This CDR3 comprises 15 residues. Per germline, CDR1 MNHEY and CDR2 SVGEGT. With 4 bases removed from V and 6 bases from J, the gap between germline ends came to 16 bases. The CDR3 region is CASSSPGGGGQPQHF. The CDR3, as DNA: TGTGCCAGCAGTTCCCCGGGGGGAGGGGGTCAGCCCCAGCATTTT.

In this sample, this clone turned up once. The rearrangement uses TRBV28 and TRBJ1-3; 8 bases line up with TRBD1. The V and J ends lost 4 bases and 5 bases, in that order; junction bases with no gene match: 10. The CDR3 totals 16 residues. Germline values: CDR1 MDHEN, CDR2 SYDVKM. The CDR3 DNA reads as TGTGCCAGCAGTTCAGGGGAACAGGGGGGACGAAACACCATATATTTT. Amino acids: CASSSGEQGGRNTIYF.

The CDR3: CASTAGTGNTEAFF. The CDR3 DNA sequence: TGTGCCAGCACCGCCGGGACAGGGAACACTGAAGCTTTCTTT. The chain recombines TRBV7-2 with TRBJ1-1; 8 nucleotides line up with TRBD1. This CDR3 has 14 amino acids. V dropped 7 bases and J dropped 1; count of bases not matched to a gene: 5. Germline V lookup: CDR1 SGHTA, CDR2 FQGNSA.

CDR3 loop: CASSSVGAYNEQFF. The CDR3 DNA is TGTGCCAGCAGTTCCGTCGGGGCCTACAATGAGCAGTTCTTC. This chain uses TRBV6-5 with TRBJ2-1, with TRBD2 as a possible D gene (5 bases). The CDR3 loop spans 14 amino acids. Germline V gene lookup returns CDR1 MNHEY and CDR2 SVGAGI. Trimming removed 4 bases at V and 2 bases at J, with 9 bases between.

CDR3 loop: CATSRDEAGGPADTQYF. In nucleotides, the CDR3 is TGTGCCACCAGCAGAGATGAGGCGGGGGGGCCAGCAGATACGCAGTATTTT. The V and J genes are TRBV15 and TRBJ2-3; 9 bases map to TRBD2. The length of the CDR3 is 17 residues. CDR1 LNHNV and CDR2 YYDKDF come from the germline V gene (reference sequence). Losses at the gene ends were 0 bases for V and 4 bases for J; bases not matched to a gene: 8. The full variable domain, rest sourced from reference TRBV15 and TRBJ2-3, is DAMVIQNPRYQVTQFGKPVTLSCSQTLNHNVMYWYQQKSSQAPKLLFHYYDKDFNNEADTPDNFQSRRPNTSFCFLDIRSPGLGDTAMYLCATSRDEAGGPADTQYFGPGTRLTVL.

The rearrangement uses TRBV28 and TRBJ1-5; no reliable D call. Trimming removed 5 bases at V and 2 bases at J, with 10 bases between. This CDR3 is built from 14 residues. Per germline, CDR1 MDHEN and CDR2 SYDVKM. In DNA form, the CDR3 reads TGTGCCAGCAGTGCGACACCTCGCAATCAGCCCCAGCATTTT. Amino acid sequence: CASSATPRNQPQHF.

The CDR3 bases are TGTGCCTTCGAGGACAGGGAGCCCGGGGAGCTGTTTTTT. Encoded protein: CAFEDREPGELFF. The chain employs TRBV30 and TRBJ2-2; 8 bases are a match to TRBD1. The CDR3 has 13 amino acids. Trimming at V came to 7 bases and at J to 6 bases, leaving 7 bases not matched to a gene. Germline CDR1 is GTSNPN and CDR2 is SVGIG (reference sequence).

The CDR3 region has the DNA TGTGCCAGCAGCGTAGTTGGAGCGGCGGGAGGTCTCAATGAGCAGTTCTTC. As protein: CASSVVGAAGGLNEQFF. This chain joins TRBV9 and TRBJ2-1, with 8 positions matching TRBD2. The length of the CDR3 is 17 residues. Germline V gene data show CDR1 as SGDLS and CDR2 as YYNGEE. Losses at the gene ends were 0 bases for V and 6 bases for J; bases not matched to a gene: 11.

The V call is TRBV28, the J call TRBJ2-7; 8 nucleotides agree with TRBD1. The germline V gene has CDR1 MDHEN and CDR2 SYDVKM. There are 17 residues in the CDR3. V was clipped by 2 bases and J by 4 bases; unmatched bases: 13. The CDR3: CASSLKYHRDRIYEQYF. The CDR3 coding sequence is TGTGCCAGCAGTTTAAAGTACCACAGGGACAGGATATACGAGCAGTACTTC.

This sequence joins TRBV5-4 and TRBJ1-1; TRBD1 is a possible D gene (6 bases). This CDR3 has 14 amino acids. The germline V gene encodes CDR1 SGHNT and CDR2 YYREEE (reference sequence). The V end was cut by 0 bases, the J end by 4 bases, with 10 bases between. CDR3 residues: CASSLDRDGTEAFF. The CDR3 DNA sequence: TGTGCCAGCAGCTTGGACAGGGATGGCACTGAAGCTTTCTTT.

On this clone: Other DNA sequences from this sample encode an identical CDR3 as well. This chain's CDR3 is CASSEGQNEKLFF. CDR3 coding DNA: TGCGCCAGCAGTGAGGGACAGAATGAAAAACTGTTTTTT. The chain uses TRBV10-1 and TRBJ1-4, with D possibly matching TRBD1 (6 bases). V lost 2 bases, J lost 5 bases, and 6 bases lay in between. The CDR3 totals 13 residues. Looked up from germline, CDR1 is WNHNN and CDR2 is SYGVQD (reference sequence).

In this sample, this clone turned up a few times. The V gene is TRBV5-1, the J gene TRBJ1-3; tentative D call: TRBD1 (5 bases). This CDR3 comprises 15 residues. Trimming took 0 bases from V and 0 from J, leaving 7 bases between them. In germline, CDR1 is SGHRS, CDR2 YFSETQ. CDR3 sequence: CASSLGQYSGNTIYF. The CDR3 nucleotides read TGCGCCAGCAGCTTGGGACAGTACTCTGGAAACACCATATATTTT. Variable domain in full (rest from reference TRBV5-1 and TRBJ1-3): KAGVTQTPRYLIKTRGQQVTLSCSPISGHRSVSWYQQTPGQGLQFLFEYFSETQRNKGNFPGRFSGRQFSNSRSEMNVSTLELGDSALYLCASSLGQYSGNTIYFGEGSWLTVV.

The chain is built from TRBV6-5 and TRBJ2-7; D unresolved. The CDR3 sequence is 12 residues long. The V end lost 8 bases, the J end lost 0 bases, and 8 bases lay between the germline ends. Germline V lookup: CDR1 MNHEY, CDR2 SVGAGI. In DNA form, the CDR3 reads TGTGCCAGCGGGCCTTACTCCTACGAGCAGTACGTC. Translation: CASGPYSYEQYV.

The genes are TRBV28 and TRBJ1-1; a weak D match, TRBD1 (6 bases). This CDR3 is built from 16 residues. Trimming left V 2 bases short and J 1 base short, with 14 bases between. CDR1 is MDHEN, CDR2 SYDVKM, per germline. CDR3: CASSLKQGRGNTEAFF. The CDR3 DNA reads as TGTGCCAGCAGTTTAAAACAGGGAAGGGGGAACACTGAAGCTTTCTTT.